The next 12 T cell receptor beta chains were all read from a single sample in a study of T cell responses to AZD1222 COVID-19 vaccine. The method was immunoSEQ multiplex PCR; TCRdb's version includes in-frame clones alone and lacks a portion of them. The sample consists of roughly 70,000 clones, around 80% of them appearing once. The sample in question was peripheral blood, obtained 28 days after the second AZD1222 dose. These receptors all come from an adult who received the AZD1222 COVID-19 vaccine.

V and J are TRBV27 and TRBJ2-1; TRBD2 aligns across 7 bases. The J segment lost 4 bases and the V segment lost 4 bases, leaving 4 bases of the junction unmatched. This CDR3 contains 14 residues. Germline lookup yields CDR1 MNHEY and CDR2 SMNVEV (reference sequence). In DNA form, the CDR3 reads TGTGCCAGCAGTTGGGGGGGAGATTACAATGAGCAGTTCTTC. Translating it yields CASSWGGDYNEQFF.

V and J are TRBV30 and TRBJ2-2, with TRBD2 identical over 10 bases. Looked up from germline, CDR1 is GTSNPN and CDR2 is SVGIG (reference sequence). Trimming at V came to 7 bases and at J to 5 bases, leaving 10 bases not matched to a gene. The CDR3 runs 15 residues. This CDR3 reads CASPSIAGGTGELFF. The CDR3 nucleotides are TGTGCCTCACCGTCAATAGCGGGGGGTACCGGGGAGCTGTTTTTT.

The V call is TRBV6-4, the J call TRBJ1-1; TRBD1 might be the D (5 bases). Trimming removed 5 bases at V and 4 bases at J, with 14 bases between. The CDR3 length is 14 residues. The germline V gene has CDR1 MRHNA and CDR2 SNTAGT. The CDR3 coding sequence is TGTGCCAGCAGTCCAGGGTTCGGGGTCACTGAAGCTTTCTTT. This gives the protein CASSPGFGVTEAFF.

The genes are TRBV18 and TRBJ1-5; no reliable D call. Germline CDR1 is KGHSH and CDR2 is LQKENI. Trimming removed 6 bases at V and 7 bases at J, with 10 bases between. The CDR3 consists of 12 residues. The CDR3 nucleotides read TGTGCCAGCTCGATTGAAAAGCAGCCCCAGCATTTT. This encodes CASSIEKQPQHF.

In its sample, this clone was seen once. The V and J genes are TRBV12-5 and TRBJ1-2, with TRBD1 matching 9 bases. This CDR3 is 15 amino acids long. Unmatched junction bases numbered 3, after V lost 2 bases and J lost 2 bases. The germline V gene encodes CDR1 LGHNT and CDR2 FRNRAP. DNA for the CDR3: TGTGCTAGTGGTTTGTACAGGGGGCCGAACTATGGCTACACCTTC. Translating gives CASGLYRGPNYGYTF.

The V and J genes are TRBV14 and TRBJ1-1; D gene ambiguous. V lost 0 bases to trimming and J lost 7 bases, with 18 bases between them. Germline CDR1 and CDR2: SGHDN and FVKESK. The CDR3 contains 16 residues. CDR3 residues: CASSQEVYGLNDEAFF. The CDR3, as DNA: TGTGCCAGCAGCCAAGAGGTTTATGGATTGAACGATGAAGCTTTCTTT.

This clone has at least ten counts. CDR3: CASSRVRSGQLNTEAFF. CDR3 nucleotide sequence: TGTGCCAGCAGCCGGGTCCGCTCGGGACAATTGAACACTGAAGCTTTCTTT. The chain links TRBV3-1 (or the pseudogene TRBV3-2) to TRBJ1-1, with D tentatively TRBD1 (6 bases). V was cut by 4 bases and J by 0 bases, with 18 bases left in between. The CDR3 spans 17 residues. The germline gives CDR1 LGHDT, CDR2 YNNKEL (reference sequence).

This chain links TRBV10-3 with TRBJ1-1, with 10 bases lining up with TRBD1. The germline CDR1 and CDR2 sequences are ENHRY and SYGVKD. The CDR3 spans 14 residues. V trimming: 5 bases; J trimming: 5 bases; junction bases outside the gene matches: 5. The CDR3 protein is CAISPAGQGTEAFF. The CDR3 coding sequence is TGTGCCATCAGTCCAGCGGGACAGGGGACTGAAGCTTTCTTT.

This chain connects TRBV20-1 to TRBJ1-1; 8 nucleotides align to TRBD1. The germline V gene encodes CDR1 DFQATT and CDR2 SNEGSKA (reference sequence). The V segment lost 3 bases and the J segment 1 base; nucleotides outside the gene matches: 13. CDR3 length: 17 residues. CDR3 DNA sequence: TGCAGTGCTAGTCCGATCAGGGGGCAAGGGGGGAACACTGAAGCTTTCTTT. This translates into CSASPIRGQGGNTEAFF.

J is TRBJ2-5 and V is TRBV6-5; 11 positions agree with TRBD1. V lost 6 bases, J lost 3 bases, and 3 bases stayed unmatched. Germline V gives CDR1 MNHEY, CDR2 SVGAGI. The CDR3 runs 14 residues. In DNA form, the CDR3 reads TGTGCCAGCAGGGGGACAGGGGGGAAAGAGACCCAGTACTTC. Translating it yields CASRGTGGKETQYF.

V gene TRBV6-4 combines with J gene TRBJ1-6, with 8 bases identical to TRBD1. V lost 6 bases to trimming and J lost 9 bases; unmatched junction nucleotides: 10. The CDR3 has 15 amino acids. Germline V gene lookup returns CDR1 MRHNA and CDR2 SNTAGT. CDR3 sequence: CASSMDRVGGSPLHF. Here the CDR3 DNA reads TGTGCCAGCAGCATGGACAGGGTCGGAGGTTCACCCCTCCACTTT.

V gene TRBV24-1 combines with J gene TRBJ2-2, with TRBD1 identical over 7 bases. This CDR3 has 17 residues. CDR1 is KGHDR and CDR2 is SFDVKD in the germline V gene. V gave up 3 bases and J gave up 5 bases; unmatched junction bases: 11. The CDR3 protein is CATSDTGQPMGTGELFF. CDR3 coding DNA: TGTGCCACCAGTGATACGGGACAGCCGATGGGTACCGGGGAGCTGTTTTTT.